This T cell receptor beta chain was sequenced for a study of beta chain features in type 1 diabetes. Study findings and constraints: Researchers caution that PCR might favor shorter templates, equally among patients and controls.

Details on this clone: Antigen: not known.

CDR1 and CDR2 (germline): SGDLS, YYNGEE. V shed 3 bases and J shed 2 bases, with 8 bases lying between them. The CDR3 runs 13 residues. Since all of the isolated RNA was reverse transcribed, expressed TCRB transcripts were what got sequenced. Method: immunoSEQ multiplex PCR; TCRdb's copy keeps in-frame clones and lacks some. The sample contains 300,000 to 350,000 clones, about 19% of which appear only once. The TCR originated in a woman aged 18-30 years in good health. The sample taken for sequencing was naive CD4+ T cells from blood. This chain joins TRBV9 and TRBJ1-1; D not resolved. CDR3 in DNA: TGTGCCAGCAGCGGGTTTACTAACACTGAAGCTTTCTTT. Translation gives CASSGFTNTEAFF.